A selection of T cell receptor beta chains follows, all from one sample in a study of blood T cell repertoires in COVID-19. The protocol was immunoSEQ multiplex PCR, while the TCRdb copy is restricted to in-frame clones and leaves out a portion. The sample has almost 500,000 clones; around nine tenths are singletons. Sequencing was performed on PBMCs or T cells enriched from blood (not recorded which). The receptors were sampled from a woman aged 60 to 75 who had recovered from COVID-19. CDR3s include the opening cysteine and the closing phenylalanine or tryptophan. A D gene is named only where the DNA matches it firmly. The size field is filled for only some rows; it gives once, few, many or a size class.

CDR3 protein,CDR3 DNA,V gene,clone size,J gene,D gene
CASRAGQNTGELFF,TGTGCCAGCCGGGCGGGTCAGAACACCGGGGAGCTGTTTTTT,TRBV13,-,TRBJ2-2,-
CASSVVPSGVGNTGELFF,TGTGCCAGCAGCGTAGTTCCTAGCGGGGTTGGGAACACCGGGGAGCTGTTTTTT,TRBV9,-,TRBJ2-2,TRBD2
CSVAGTGRRNTGELFF,TGCAGCGTTGCCGGGACAGGCCGACGGAACACCGGGGAGCTGTTTTTT,TRBV29-1,-,TRBJ2-2,TRBD1
CASSLFGGTEAFF,TGTGCCAGCAGTTTATTTGGAGGCACTGAAGCTTTCTTT,TRBV12-3/TRBV12-4,-,TRBJ1-1,-
CATSDPGLSSYNEQFF,TGTGCCACCAGTGATCCCGGTCTAAGCTCCTACAATGAGCAGTTCTTC,TRBV24-1,-,TRBJ2-1,-
CASSQSTDTQYF,TGTGCCAGCAGTCAGAGCACAGATACGCAGTATTTT,TRBV2,-,TRBJ2-3,-
CSVGAGLAGGRETQYF,TGCAGCGTTGGAGCGGGACTAGCGGGGGGCCGGGAGACCCAGTACTTC,TRBV29-1,-,TRBJ2-5,TRBD2
CASSQTGKGTEAFF,TGTGCCAGCAGCCAAACAGGGAAGGGGACTGAAGCTTTCTTT,TRBV3-1/TRBV3-2,-,TRBJ1-1,-
CASSQGGNNSPLHF,TGTGCCAGCAGCCAGGGGGGAAATAATTCACCCCTCCACTTT,TRBV3-1/TRBV3-2,-,TRBJ1-6,-
CASRRRLRPYEQYF,TGTGCCAGTAGACGGCGGCTGCGGCCCTACGAGCAGTACTTC,TRBV19,-,TRBJ2-7,-
CASRGIQGTLEAFF,TGTGCCAGCAGGGGGATACAGGGTACCCTTGAAGCTTTCTTT,TRBV2,-,TRBJ1-1,-
CSARTGEGTEAFF,TGCAGCGCCCGGACAGGGGAGGGCACTGAAGCTTTCTTT,TRBV29-1,-,TRBJ1-1,TRBD1
CASSLARTSGDTDTQYF,TGCGCCAGCAGCTTGGCCAGGACTAGCGGGGACACAGATACGCAGTATTTT,TRBV5-1,-,TRBJ2-3,TRBD2
CASSQEPPPMNTEAFF,TGCGCCAGCAGCCAAGAACCCCCCCCTATGAACACTGAAGCTTTCTTT,TRBV4-1,-,TRBJ1-1,-
CASGLVGGREQYF,TGTGCTAGTGGTTTGGTTGGGGGGAGGGAGCAGTACTTC,TRBV12-5,once,TRBJ2-7,-
CASSYPGVETEAFF,TGTGCCAGCAGTTACCCAGGGGTTGAAACTGAAGCTTTCTTT,TRBV6-6,-,TRBJ1-1,-
CASSQDGTGDQPQHF,TGTGCCAGCAGCCAAGATGGGACAGGGGATCAGCCCCAGCATTTT,TRBV4-2,-,TRBJ1-5,TRBD1
CASSLYGEMNTEAFF,TGTGCCAGCAGCCTTTATGGGGAGATGAACACTGAAGCTTTCTTT,TRBV27,-,TRBJ1-1,-
CASGSYGTSGHNEQFF,TGTGCCAGCGGCTCGTACGGGACTAGCGGACACAATGAGCAGTTCTTC,TRBV27,-,TRBJ2-1,TRBD2
CASSKDRGGTEAFF,TGTGCCAGTTCCAAAGACAGGGGAGGCACTGAAGCTTTCTTT,TRBV19,-,TRBJ1-1,TRBD1
CASSFIDRVNEQFF,TGCGCCAGCAGCTTTATCGACAGGGTCAATGAGCAGTTCTTC,TRBV5-1,-,TRBJ2-1,TRBD1
CASSLAWTGPNTGELFF,TGCGCCAGCAGCTTGGCGTGGACAGGGCCGAACACCGGGGAGCTGTTTTTT,TRBV5-1,-,TRBJ2-2,TRBD1
CASSQGLLSGGPLTDTQYF,TGTGCCAGCAGCCAGGGTTTACTCAGCGGGGGGCCGCTCACAGATACGCAGTATTTT,TRBV3-1/TRBV3-2,-,TRBJ2-3,TRBD2
CASSLGLAGFNEQFF,TGTGCCAGCAGCTTGGGACTAGCGGGATTCAATGAGCAGTTCTTC,TRBV11-3,-,TRBJ2-1,TRBD2
CASSFRGDGADEAFF,TGTGCCAGCAGCTTTCGGGGGGACGGCGCCGATGAAGCTTTCTTT,TRBV11-2,-,TRBJ1-1,-
CASSSLGSGGENIQYF,TGTGCCAGCAGTTCCTTAGGGTCGGGGGGGGAAAACATTCAGTACTTC,TRBV2,-,TRBJ2-4,TRBD2
CASSLALASGGTDTQYF,TGCGCCAGCAGCTTGGCCCTAGCTAGCGGGGGCACAGATACGCAGTATTTT,TRBV5-1,-,TRBJ2-3,TRBD2
CASSHGFRQNSGANVLTF,TGCGCCAGCAGCCATGGGTTTAGACAGAACTCTGGGGCCAACGTCCTGACTTTC,TRBV4-1,-,TRBJ2-6,-
CASSVARAAGREEQFF,TGTGCCAGCAGCGTAGCTAGAGCAGCGGGGCGGGAGGAGCAGTTCTTC,TRBV9,once,TRBJ2-1,TRBD2
CASRSEEYTGELFF,TGTGCCAGTAGATCCGAGGAGTACACCGGGGAGCTGTTTTTT,TRBV19,once,TRBJ2-2,-
CASSPGQGAYNNQPQHF,TGTGCCAGCAGCCCAGGACAGGGGGCGTATAACAATCAGCCCCAGCATTTT,TRBV3-1/TRBV3-2,-,TRBJ1-5,TRBD1
CASSYSRGQPYNEQFF,TGTGCCAGCAGTTACTCGAGGGGACAGCCCTACAATGAGCAGTTCTTC,TRBV6-5,-,TRBJ2-1,TRBD1
CASSLGLSNSPLHF,TGCGCCAGCAGCTTGGGACTGAGCAATTCACCCCTCCACTTT,TRBV5-1,-,TRBJ1-6,-
CASSEDGWQGNSPLHF,TGTGCCAGCAGTGAAGATGGGTGGCAGGGTAATTCACCCCTCCACTTT,TRBV6-1,-,TRBJ1-6,-
CASRSGQGRGYTF,TGTGCCAGCAGGTCGGGACAGGGGAGAGGCTACACCTTC,TRBV6-5,-,TRBJ1-2,TRBD1
CASSSVYEQYF,TGTGCCAGCAGCTCAGTTTACGAGCAGTACTTC,TRBV11-2,-,TRBJ2-7,-
CASSEQGRGREKLFF,TGTGCCAGCAGTGAACAGGGAAGGGGTCGTGAAAAACTGTTTTTT,TRBV2,-,TRBJ1-4,-
CASSLKTGISGANVLTF,TGTGCCAGCAGTTTAAAGACAGGGATCTCTGGGGCCAACGTCCTGACTTTC,TRBV27,-,TRBJ2-6,TRBD1
CASSLAGGKSEQFF,TGTGCCAGCAGCTTAGCGGGGGGAAAATCTGAGCAGTTCTTC,TRBV7-2,-,TRBJ2-1,-
CASSFPRGIAFF,TGTGCCAGCAGCTTCCCAAGGGGGATAGCTTTCTTT,TRBV27,-,TRBJ1-1,-
CASSGLAAGSGNTIYF,TGTGCCAGCTCGGGACTTGCGGCAGGGAGTGGAAACACCATATATTTT,TRBV18,-,TRBJ1-3,-
CASKDLDYNEQFF,TGTGCCAGCAAGGACTTGGACTACAATGAGCAGTTCTTC,TRBV12-3/TRBV12-4,-,TRBJ2-1,-
CASGTGGILEQYF,TGTGCCAGCGGGACAGGGGGCATTCTCGAGCAGTACTTC,TRBV2,-,TRBJ2-7,TRBD1
CASKGIKGQGRLEDTQYF,TGTGCCAGCAAAGGAATCAAGGGACAGGGCCGTTTAGAGGATACGCAGTATTTT,TRBV2,-,TRBJ2-3,TRBD1
CASSAIEVNTEAFF,TGTGCCAGCAGCGCGATTGAGGTGAACACTGAAGCTTTCTTT,TRBV9,-,TRBJ1-1,-
CASSPTPNTEAFF,TGTGCCAGTAGTCCGACACCGAACACTGAAGCTTTCTTT,TRBV19,once,TRBJ1-1,-
CASTSTGSSYEQYF,TGTGCCAGCACCTCGACAGGGTCCTCCTACGAGCAGTACTTC,TRBV6-5,few,TRBJ2-7,TRBD1
CASSLQTGQMQFF,TGTGCCAGCAGCCTACAAACAGGGCAGATGCAGTTCTTC,TRBV5-4,few,TRBJ2-1,-
CASSPLLLAGGTDTQYF,TGTGCCAGCAGCCCCCTACTACTAGCGGGGGGCACAGATACGCAGTATTTT,TRBV9,-,TRBJ2-3,TRBD2
CASTANGGNNEKLFF,TGCGCCAGCACCGCAAACGGAGGGAATAATGAAAAACTGTTTTTT,TRBV5-1,once,TRBJ1-4,-
CASSFPTGANSPLHF,TGTGCCAGCAGCTTCCCTACTGGGGCGAATTCACCCCTCCACTTT,TRBV7-9,few,TRBJ1-6,-
CPSSLSGGGAFIGELFF,TGCCCCAGCAGTTTATCCGGCGGGGGGGCGTTCATCGGGGAGCTGTTTTTT,TRBV28,-,TRBJ2-2,TRBD2
CASSVGHQGLNYGYTF,TGTGCCAGCAGCGTAGGACACCAGGGTCTGAACTATGGCTACACCTTC,TRBV9,-,TRBJ1-2,-
CASRDTPNYGYTF,TGTGCCAGCCGAGACACCCCTAACTATGGCTACACCTTC,TRBV19,once,TRBJ1-2,-
CASRKTTENIQYF,TGTGCCAGTAGAAAGACGACAGAAAACATTCAGTACTTC,TRBV19,-,TRBJ2-4,-
CASSYSGQTSGNTIYF,TGTGCCAGCAGTTACTCGGGACAGACCTCTGGAAACACCATATATTTT,TRBV6-5,-,TRBJ1-3,TRBD1
CASLGGGSSYEQYF,TGTGCCAGCTTGGGCGGGGGTAGCTCCTACGAGCAGTACTTC,TRBV2,-,TRBJ2-7,TRBD2
CASSRTGTGIGELFF,TGTGCCAGCAGCCGGACCGGGACAGGGATCGGGGAGCTGTTTTTT,TRBV3-1/TRBV3-2,few,TRBJ2-2,TRBD1
CASSIDSSPNEKLFF,TGTGCCAGTAGTATAGACTCTTCTCCCAATGAAAAACTGTTTTTT,TRBV19,-,TRBJ1-4,-